Described below is a single T cell receptor (beta chain) sequence and its context. What it binds is not known. The PCR had 60 Vbeta and 13 Jbeta primers. Assay used: immunoSEQ multiplex PCR; TCRdb lists only in-frame clones, some missing. The profile shows 190,000 or so clones, approximately 78% of them singletons. The data stem from a study of cytomegalovirus exposure and HLA in healthy donors. Study-wide points: Many donors shared some public TCRs, even though most TCR sequences were rare. The study flagged 150 to 200 TCR beta chains as cytomegalovirus-associated. An analysis done earlier found most TCR beta V segments productive about 90% or about 30% of the time.

The V gene's germline CDR1 is SGHDT and CDR2 YYEEEE. V was cut by 4 bases and J by 0 bases, with 8 bases left in between. This CDR3 region has 15 residues. Sequencing used PBMCs. This receptor was identified in a woman aged 50 to 65 in good health and CMV-seropositive. This sequence joins TRBV5-6 and TRBJ2-6, with D uncertain. Here the CDR3 reads CASSGWSSGANVLTF. As DNA, the CDR3 is TGTGCCAGCAGCGGGTGGAGCTCTGGGGCCAACGTCCTGACTTTC.